Listed here is a single T cell receptor beta chain. The repertoire was sequenced with immunoSEQ multiplex PCR; TCRdb's copy has only in-frame clones and lacks some. This sample has some 37,000 clones, with roughly 80% found just once. The source of the sample is a study of blood T cell repertoires in COVID-19. CDR1 is SGHTA and CDR2 is FQGNSA in the germline V gene. The CDR3 spans 14 residues. V was pared by 5 bases and J by 7 bases, with 17 bases between. The sequence derives from a man older than 75 with active or convalescent COVID-19. The sample was peripheral blood. V and J are TRBV7-2 and TRBJ1-2; the D is unclear. The CDR3 loop reads CASSLRSRVRGYTF. For the CDR3, the DNA is TGTGCCAGCAGCCTACGATCTCGGGTTCGTGGCTACACCTTC. Supplemented by reference TRBV7-2 and TRBJ1-2, the full variable domain reads GAGVSQSPSNKVTEKGKDVELRCDPISGHTALYWYRQSLGQGLEFLIYFQGNSAPDKSGLPSDRFSAERTGGSVSTLTIQRTQQEDSAVYLCASSLRSRVRGYTFGSGTRLTVV.